Below are 8 T cell receptor beta chains sequenced from a single sample in a study of monozygotic twins with inflammatory bowel disease. TCRdb re-called the 5' RACE reads, yielding one record per CDR3 amino acid sequence without DNA. The repertoire shows about 450,000 distinct CDR3 sequences; the top ten hold 2% to 2.5%. Specimen: blood. The receptor source for this set is a human donor with ulcerative colitis or Crohn's disease, or a healthy co-twin of an affected twin (not recorded which).

The J gene is TRBJ2-1, the V gene TRBV21-1; TCRdb gives TRBD1 as the D gene, but with no DNA this cannot be confirmed. TRBV21-1 is given as a pseudogene. The CDR3 is 14 amino acids. CDR3 region: CASSTDRENNEQFF.

CDR3 protein: CASSPDRYPYNEQFF. The V gene is TRBV4-3, the J gene TRBJ2-1; the D call of TRBD1 rests on TCRdb alone, since no DNA is present to check it. The CDR3 sequence is 15 residues long. Germline values: CDR1 LGHNA, CDR2 YSLEER.

This chain joins TRBV7-2 and TRBJ2-7. The CDR3 loop spans 15 amino acids. CDR1 and CDR2 from the germline V gene are SGHTA and FQGNSA. The CDR3 loop reads CASSSEDLAAYEQYF.

The rearrangement uses TRBV19 and TRBJ1-1; TCRdb designates TRBD1, a call that cannot be tested without DNA. Germline assignment: CDR1 LNHDA and CDR2 SQIVND (reference sequence). The CDR3 sequence is 15 residues long. CDR3 sequence: CASQPLGFGDTEAFF.

The genes are TRBV28 and TRBJ2-7; the TCRdb D gene call, TRBD1, has no DNA to confirm it. The CDR3 loop spans 14 amino acids. Germline V CDR1 and CDR2: MDHEN, SYDVKM. Here the CDR3 reads CASTPSRGSYEQYF.

The CDR3 sequence is CASSVDDYHEQYF. This chain uses TRBV6-4 with TRBJ2-7. This CDR3 is 13 amino acids long. Germline V CDR1 and CDR2: MRHNA, SNTAGT.

The rearrangement joins TRBV20-1 to TRBJ2-7; the TCRdb D gene call, TRBD1, has no DNA to confirm it. The CDR3 contains 12 residues. Looked up from germline, CDR1 is DFQATT and CDR2 is SNEGSKA (reference sequence). CDR3 loop: CSARGPAYEQYF.

The CDR3 sequence: CASSSNEKLFF. This chain links TRBV18 with TRBJ1-4. The CDR3 totals 11 residues. Germline V gives CDR1 KGHSH, CDR2 LQKENI.